One sample yielded the 16 T cell receptor beta chains listed below, sequenced in a study of read filtering for tumor transcriptome and immune sequencing. This library used approximately 390 ng RNA and molecular barcoded adaptors spanning alpha/delta and beta/gamma chains. TCRdb re-analysed the reads in MiXCR, keeping a single row per CDR3 protein. The repertoire consists of approximately 62,000 distinct CDR3 sequences, with roughly 19% occurring once and the leading ten covering roughly 11%. What was sequenced was a population of CD138-negative cells sorted from bone marrow. Receptors originate from a donor at least 40 years old with multiple myeloma.

Turning to this clonotype: At one end the junction does not follow the germline gene, possibly because of a read error. The chain carries TRBV20-1 and TRBJ2-3; 7 bases agree with TRBD1. Germline lookup yields CDR1 DFQATT and CDR2 SNEGSKA (reference sequence). The CDR3 consists of 15 residues. Here the CDR3 reads CSAMRADGWTGTQYF. CDR3 nucleotide sequence: TGCAGTGCAATGAGGGCCGACGGGTGGACAGGTACGCAGTATTTT.

As regards this clonotype: A junction end diverges from the germline sequence, so it may reflect a read error. The chain's CDR3 is CASSRSGPIDEKLFF. Here the CDR3 DNA reads TGTGCCAGCAGTCGGAGCGGGCCCATTGATGAGAAACTGTTTTTT. The rearrangement links TRBV28 to TRBJ1-4; D not resolved. Germline V gives CDR1 MDHEN, CDR2 SYDVKM. The CDR3 runs to 15 residues.

In the case of this clonotype: Germline is not matched at one junction end, which may reflect a read error. This chain joins TRBV6-1 and TRBJ2-6; the D call may be TRBD1 or TRBD2 (7 bases each). Germline V lookup: CDR1 MNHNS, CDR2 SASEGT. The CDR3 has 17 residues. Here the CDR3 reads CVSRGGQLPSGANVLTF. The CDR3 nucleotides are TGCGTCAGCAGGGGGGGACAGCTCCCCTCTGGGGCCAACGTCCTGACTTTC.

There are many counts of this clonotype. The J gene is TRBJ2-7, the V gene TRBV15, with 7 bases identical to TRBD2. The germline V gene has CDR1 LNHNV and CDR2 YYDKDF (reference sequence). J was trimmed by 6 bases and V by 0 bases; bases with no gene match: 8. The CDR3 extends over 15 amino acids. The CDR3 nucleotides are TGTGCCACCAGCAGAGATGTGGCGGGAGCGGGCGAGCAGTACTTC. Its translation: CATSRDVAGAGEQYF.

This clonotype was seen repeatedly, ten times or more. One junction end disagrees with the germline gene, perhaps due to a read error. This sequence joins TRBV7-7 and TRBJ2-5; D not certain. The CDR3 totals 13 residues. Germline loops: CDR1 SSHAT, CDR2 FNYEAQ (reference sequence). DNA for the CDR3: TGTGCTAGCAGCTTACTTTCGGAAGAGACCCAGTACTTC. It encodes CASSLLSEETQYF.

In this sample, this clonotype turned up many times. This rearrangement joins TRBV3-1 to TRBJ1-1, with D possibly TRBD1 on 6 matching bases. The V end was cut by 1 base, the J end by 1 base, with 10 bases between. This CDR3 comprises 15 residues. Germline V gene sequence: CDR1 LGHDT, CDR2 YNNKEL (reference sequence). CDR3 sequence: CASSQGYRENTEAFF. CDR3 bases: TGTGCCAGCAGCCAAGGCTACAGGGAGAACACTGAAGCTTTCTTT.

This clonotype was found many times. This clone may be a read error of a much larger clone one base away. V and J are TRBV20-1 and TRBJ1-1; 7 bases are a match to TRBD1. The CDR3 runs 13 residues. Germline CDR1 is DFQATT and CDR2 is SNEGSKA (reference sequence). The DNA for the CDR3 is TGCAGTGCTCCCCGGGACAGCCACACTGAAGCTTTGTTT. This encodes CSAPRDSHTEALF.

Many counts were recorded for this clonotype. The V and J genes are TRBV4-1 and TRBJ2-1; 9 positions match TRBD2. CDR3 size: 17 residues. Losses at the gene ends were 4 bases for V and 0 bases for J; bases not matched to a gene: 7. Germline assignment: CDR1 MGHRA and CDR2 YSYEKL. This CDR3 is CASSRSGGTGSYNEQFF. CDR3 nucleotides: TGCGCCAGCAGCCGAAGCGGGGGGACCGGCTCCTACAATGAGCAGTTCTTC.

Ten or more counts support this clonotype. This chain joins TRBV6-4 and TRBJ2-1; D perhaps matches TRBD1 (5 bases). The CDR3 sequence is 14 residues long. In germline, CDR1 is MRHNA, CDR2 SNTAGT. The V end lost 3 bases, the J end lost 8 bases, and 14 bases lay between the germline ends. CDR3 DNA sequence: TGTGCCAGCAGTGAGGCAGGGTTCGTAGATGAGCAGTTCTTC. Protein: CASSEAGFVDEQFF.

This sequence joins TRBV7-2 and TRBJ2-2; TRBD2 matches 7 bases. Germline V gene data show CDR1 as SGHTA and CDR2 as FQGNSA. After removal of 6 bases from V and 5 bases from J, the junction contained 6 bases not matched to a gene. This CDR3 is 14 amino acids long. This CDR3 reads CASSLDGGTGELFF. CDR3 bases: TGTGCCAGCAGTTTGGACGGGGGGACCGGGGAGCTGTTTTTT.

About this clonotype itself: This CDR3 is missing its conserved last phenylalanine or tryptophan, likely due to a read error. The chain employs TRBV15 and TRBJ1-1; D not certain. Germline CDR1 and CDR2: LNHNV and YYDKDF (reference sequence). This CDR3 contains 13 residues. The V gene lost 5 bases and the J gene lost 4 bases, with 11 bases spanning the gap. The CDR3 spells CATSELGATEAFL. Here the CDR3 DNA reads TGTGCCACCAGCGAGCTCGGTGCCACTGAAGCTTTCCTC.

This clonotype was seen once. This chain joins TRBV6-5 and TRBJ2-7; D gene uncertain. The germline CDR1 and CDR2 sequences are MNHEY and SVGAGI. The CDR3 has 14 residues. The germline V and J ends were trimmed by 2 bases and 2 bases, with 10 bases remaining between them. The CDR3 DNA reads TGTGCCAGCAGTTACGGGCCTATAACCTACGAGCAGTACTTC. The encoded protein is CASSYGPITYEQYF.

The chain recombines TRBV19 with TRBJ2-1, with 9 bases identical to TRBD2. This CDR3 contains 15 residues. CDR1 and CDR2 from the germline V gene are LNHDA and SQIVND (reference sequence). V lost 1 base to trimming and J lost 10 bases; unmatched junction nucleotides: 8. DNA for the CDR3: TGTGCCAGTAGTATAGTACTACTAGCGGGCCCCGAGCAGTTCTTC. Protein: CASSIVLLAGPEQFF.

This clonotype is deemed medium-sized. V is TRBV7-9 and J is TRBJ1-1, with D possibly TRBD1 on 6 matching bases. This CDR3 spans 18 amino acids. Germline CDR1 SEHNR, CDR2 FQNEAQ (reference sequence). V lost 0 bases, J lost 1 base, and 18 bases lay in between. CDR3 DNA sequence: TGTGCCAGCAGCTTAGCGGGGTTTACCAGGGGCAAGAACACTGAAGCTTTCTTT. It is translated as CASSLAGFTRGKNTEAFF.

About this clonotype itself: This is likely an artifact of a read error, given a far larger clone one base away. CDR3 nucleotides: TGTGCCGGCAGTTTGGAAGGCACCTACAATGAGCAGTTCTTC. Translated, it gives CAGSLEGTYNEQFF. The V call is TRBV28, the J call TRBJ2-1; D is unclear. CDR1 MDHEN and CDR2 SYDVKM come from the germline V gene. This CDR3 is built from 14 residues.

In this sample, this clonotype turned up many times. One end of the junction is discordant with germline, which a read error may explain. This chain links TRBV5-1 with TRBJ2-5; D is unclear. The CDR3 is made up of 13 amino acids. Germline values: CDR1 SGHRS, CDR2 YFSETQ. CDR3: CASSPPAQATQYF. The CDR3, as DNA: TGCGCCAGCAGCCCCCCGGCACAAGCGACCCAGTACTTC.